This T cell receptor beta chain was identified during a study of blood T cell repertoires in COVID-19. TCRdb's table, derived via immunoSEQ multiplex PCR, lists solely in-frame clones and lacks some. The sample shows about 150,000 clones, around 81% of them seen only once. The study recruited people aged about 18 to 89 years across approximately 24 US areas. V gave up 0 bases and J gave up 7 bases; unmatched junction bases: 3. This CDR3 has 15 amino acids. Germline CDR1 reads ENHRY; CDR2 reads SYGVKD. The clonotype was recovered from a woman aged 40 to 55 who had recovered from COVID-19. This chain connects TRBV10-3 to TRBJ2-1; 10 bases align to TRBD1. The specimen sequenced was PBMCs or T cells enriched from blood (not recorded which). As DNA, the CDR3 is TGTGCCATCAGTGAGTCGGGACAGGGGTGGAATGAGCAGTTCTTC. It encodes CAISESGQGWNEQFF.